This TCR beta chain emerged from a study of blood T cell repertoires in COVID-19. Study background: Collection of acute and convalescent COVID-19 samples took place in the United States, Italy and Spain.

Germline loops: CDR1 SGDLS, CDR2 YYNGEE. This CDR3 contains 16 residues. V trimming: 4 bases; J trimming: 4 bases; junction bases outside the gene matches: 12. The data were produced by immunoSEQ multiplex PCR, yet TCRdb's version contains in-frame clones alone and is incomplete. The data show 200,000 to 250,000 clones, about nine tenths seen once. Two negative PCRs, clearance, or symptom resolution were required of recovered Cohort 3 donors. The source of this sequence is a woman aged 25 to 45 who had recovered from COVID-19. The chain carries TRBV9 and TRBJ1-2; 8 bases fit TRBD1. The sample was PBMCs or T cells enriched from blood (not recorded which). In DNA, the CDR3 is TGTGCCAGCAGCCTAACGGACAGGGAGGGAGTCTATGGCTACACCTTC. This codes for CASSLTDREGVYGYTF.